Listed below are T cell receptor beta chains from one sample, sequenced in a study of Graves' ophthalmopathy and Graves' hyperthyroidism. TCRdb ran MiXCR on the multiplex PCR reads and lists one entry per CDR3 protein. The sample has about 150,000 distinct CDR3 sequences, under 40% seen once; the top ten hold around 5.8%. Input material: peripheral blood. These receptors were collected from a woman in her thirties or forties with Graves' ophthalmopathy. Each CDR3 is given with its conserved first and last residue. A D gene is named only where the DNA matches it firmly. Clone size is not always given. Where it is, it says once, few, many or a class for expanded clones.

V	D	size	J	CDR3	DNA
TRBV27	TRBD2	-	TRBJ2-7	CASSLPYRGRNIYEQYF	TGTGCCAGCAGTTTACCGTATCGCGGGAGAAATATCTACGAGCAGTACTTC
TRBV12-3/TRBV12-4	-	many	TRBJ1-2	CASSLWAGGNSNYGYTF	TGTGCCAGCAGTTTATGGGCCGGGGGGAACTCTAACTATGGCTACACCTTC
TRBV27	TRBD1	many	TRBJ2-7	CASSPTGTGGSEQYF	TGTGCCAGCAGCCCCACCGGGACAGGGGGTTCGGAGCAGTACTTC
TRBV28	-	many	TRBJ1-2	CASRRALSGYTF	TGTGCCAGCCGACGGGCCCTGTCTGGCTACACCTTC
TRBV7-2	-	-	TRBJ2-7	CASSLAGGVVYEQYF	TGTGCCAGCAGCTTAGCGGGGGGCGTGGTCTACGAGCAGTACTTC
TRBV15	-	-	TRBJ1-2	CATSRDRANYGYTF	TGTGCCACCAGCAGAGACCGAGCTAACTATGGCTACACCTTC
TRBV11-2	-	-	TRBJ2-7	CASSLEVGDAYEQYF	TGTGCCAGCAGCTTAGAGGTCGGAGATGCTTACGAGCAGTACTTC
TRBV16	-	many	TRBJ1-5	CASSPFRVQPQHF	TGTGCCAGCAGCCCCTTTAGGGTCCAGCCCCAGCATTTT
TRBV11-1	-	many	TRBJ2-2	CASSPDYFTGELFF	TGTGCCAGCAGCCCAGACTACTTCACCGGGGAGCTGTTTTTT
TRBV7-9	-	many	TRBJ1-2	CASSLGVGSYGYTF	TGTGCCAGCAGCTTAGGGGTCGGAAGCTATGGCTACACCTTC
TRBV27	-	many	TRBJ1-5	CASSLLGSGNQPQHF	TGTGCCAGCAGTTTACTAGGCTCGGGCAATCAGCCCCAGCATTTT
TRBV12-3/TRBV12-4	-	-	TRBJ1-5	CASSLGSANQPQHF	TGTGCCAGCAGTTTAGGGTCAGCTAATCAGCCCCAGCATTTT
TRBV20-1	TRBD1	-	TRBJ1-5	CSALGTGGGQPQHF	TGCAGTGCACTAGGGACAGGGGGCGGTCAGCCCCAGCATTTT
TRBV11-2	TRBD2	many	TRBJ2-5	CASSFAGVQETQYF	TGTGCCAGCAGCTTCGCGGGAGTACAAGAGACCCAGTACTTC
TRBV20-1	TRBD2	-	TRBJ2-5	CSGGGAAAETQYF	TGCAGTGGCGGGGGGGCCGCCGCAGAGACCCAGTACTTC
TRBV20-1	-	-	TRBJ2-2	CSARYFLRGRNTGELFF	TGCAGTGCTAGATATTTCCTACGCGGACGAAACACCGGGGAGCTGTTTTTT
TRBV5-1	TRBD1	many	TRBJ2-7	CASSRTGVFEQYF	TGCGCCAGCAGTCGGACAGGGGTCTTTGAGCAGTACTTC
TRBV20-1	TRBD1	-	TRBJ1-5	CSAKGQAGQPQHF	TGCAGTGCAAAAGGACAGGCAGGTCAGCCCCAGCATTTT
TRBV19	-	many	TRBJ1-1	CASSIYTEAFF	TGTGCCAGTAGTATATACACTGAAGCTTTCTTT
TRBV28	-	-	TRBJ2-7	CASTLIGSPHEQYF	TGTGCCAGCACGTTAATCGGGAGTCCCCACGAGCAGTACTTC
TRBV6-1	-	many	TRBJ1-2	CASTKAMTNYGYTF	TGTGCCAGCACTAAAGCCATGACTAACTATGGCTACACCTTC
TRBV5-1	-	-	TRBJ2-7	CASSLEVAHYEQYF	TGCGCCAGCAGCTTGGAGGTCGCGCACTACGAGCAGTACTTC
TRBV12-3/TRBV12-4	TRBD2	-	TRBJ2-5	CASGRTSGSVETQYF	TGTGCCAGCGGGAGGACTAGCGGGAGTGTGGAGACCCAGTACTTC
TRBV30	TRBD2	-	TRBJ2-7	CAWRRTSGYEQYF	TGTGCCTGGAGGCGGACTAGCGGCTACGAGCAGTACTTC
TRBV19	-	-	TRBJ1-5	CASSIARDQPQHF	TGTGCCAGTAGTATAGCTCGGGATCAGCCCCAGCATTTT
TRBV6-2/TRBV6-3	-	many	TRBJ2-2	CASSYTNTGELFF	TGTGCCAGCAGTTACACTAACACCGGGGAGCTGTTTTTT
TRBV11-2	-	many	TRBJ1-6	CASSLDRRVLGSPLHF	TGTGCCAGCAGCCTAGACCGTAGGGTATTGGGATCACCCCTCCACTTT
TRBV20-1	-	-	TRBJ2-2	CSATIPRIGELFF	TGCAGTGCTACAATCCCCCGGATCGGGGAGCTGTTTTTT
TRBV6-2/TRBV6-3	-	many	TRBJ1-5	CASSRGTTQPQHF	TGTGCCAGCAGTCGGGGTACAACTCAGCCCCAGCATTTT
TRBV20-1	-	-	TRBJ1-1	CSARPYTEAFF	TGCAGTGCTAGACCGTACACTGAAGCTTTCTTT
TRBV6-5	-	-	TRBJ1-1	CASSYNRNTLGTEAFF	TGTGCCAGCAGTTACAACAGGAACACACTGGGCACTGAAGCTTTCTTT
TRBV5-6	TRBD1	-	TRBJ1-1	CASSRSGGWTEAFF	TGTGCCAGCAGCCGGTCAGGGGGCTGGACTGAAGCTTTCTTT
TRBV28	-	many	TRBJ1-1	CASSSPSGVVRTEAFF	TGTGCCAGCAGTTCCCCCTCCGGGGTGGTTCGGACTGAAGCTTTCTTT
TRBV7-2	-	many	TRBJ1-1	CASSFSTGRAEAFF	TGTGCCAGCAGCTTTTCCACAGGGCGGGCGGAAGCTTTCTTT
TRBV12-3/TRBV12-4	-	once	TRBJ1-1	CASTDDMNTEAFF	TGTGCCAGCACTGATGACATGAACACTGAAGCTTTCTTT
TRBV6-5	TRBD1	many	TRBJ2-4	CASSYLTGKDIQYF	TGTGCCAGCAGTTACCTGACAGGGAAAGACATTCAGTACTTC
TRBV4-3	-	many	TRBJ1-2	CASSHEGGGGYTF	TGCGCCAGCAGCCACGAGGGGGGTGGTGGCTACACCTTC
TRBV29-1	TRBD1	-	TRBJ2-7	CSVTGELAYEQYF	TGCAGCGTCACAGGGGAACTTGCCTACGAGCAGTACTTC
TRBV5-1	-	-	TRBJ1-5	CASSLVGDSNQPQHF	TGCGCCAGCAGCTTGGTAGGGGATAGCAATCAGCCCCAGCATTTT
TRBV12-3/TRBV12-4	-	once	TRBJ1-5	CASSPGPPGNYQPQHF	TGTGCCAGCAGCCCCGGGCCGCCGGGAAACTATCAGCCCCAGCATTTT
TRBV19	-	-	TRBJ1-1	CASSYWREGRVNTEAFF	TGTGCCAGTAGTTATTGGAGGGAGGGGAGGGTAAACACTGAAGCTTTCTTT
TRBV6-1	-	-	TRBJ2-7	CASSEGRVYEQYF	TGTGCCAGCAGTGAAGGAAGAGTCTACGAGCAGTACTTC
TRBV28	TRBD1	-	TRBJ1-5	CASRRRGLSNQPQHF	TGTGCCAGCAGACGTAGGGGGCTTAGCAATCAGCCCCAGCATTTT
TRBV6-2/TRBV6-3	-	many	TRBJ2-5	CASSPGPGETQYF	TGTGCCAGCAGTCCCGGGCCTGGCGAGACCCAGTACTTC
TRBV2	TRBD1	many	TRBJ2-7	CASSEQDRGHVEQYF	TGTGCCAGCAGTGAGCAGGACAGGGGGCATGTCGAGCAGTACTTC
TRBV15	-	many	TRBJ2-7	CATSRGTAGTYEQYF	TGTGCCACCAGCAGAGGGACAGCGGGGACCTACGAGCAGTACTTC
TRBV12-3/TRBV12-4	-	many	TRBJ1-1	CASSAGVNTEAFF	TGTGCCAGCAGTGCGGGTGTGAACACTGAAGCTTTCTTT
TRBV2	TRBD1	many	TRBJ1-2	CASSRDRGSGYTF	TGTGCCAGCAGCCGAGACAGGGGGTCTGGCTACACCTTC
TRBV6-4	TRBD1	many	TRBJ1-6	CASRGQGNSPLHF	TGTGCCAGCAGAGGACAGGGGAATTCACCCCTCCACTTT
TRBV27	TRBD1	-	TRBJ1-1	CASSFRGGRQAFF	TGTGCCAGCAGTTTCAGGGGGGGGCGGCAAGCTTTCTTT
TRBV5-5	-	-	TRBJ2-7	CASSLWDGYEQYF	TGTGCCAGCAGCCTTTGGGACGGTTACGAGCAGTACTTC
TRBV6-2/TRBV6-3	-	-	TRBJ1-1	CASSPVSEEYTEAFF	TGTGCCAGCAGCCCGGTTTCAGAGGAATACACTGAAGCTTTCTTT
TRBV6-2/TRBV6-3	TRBD1	-	TRBJ1-2	CASSYLLTGQGYGYTF	TGTGCCAGCAGTTACCTCCTCACGGGACAGGGGTATGGCTACACCTTC
TRBV28	-	many	TRBJ1-3	CASNNQGSGNTIYF	TGTGCCAGCAATAACCAGGGTTCGGGAAACACCATATATTTT
TRBV12-3/TRBV12-4	-	many	TRBJ1-1	CASSFGGAEAFF	TGTGCCAGCAGTTTTGGGGGGGCTGAAGCTTTCTTT
TRBV10-3	TRBD1	many	TRBJ1-2	CAVSPGQDYGYTF	TGTGCCGTATCCCCGGGACAGGACTATGGCTACACCTTC